The clone carrying this T cell receptor (beta chain) was recorded a few times. Its antigen is still unknown. This record belongs to a study of naive and memory T cell subsets. Two oligonucleotides, mixed equimolar, formed the beta constant-region primer covering TRBC1 and TRBC2. Ligated cDNA was amplified by four rounds of PCR with nested alpha and beta constant-region primers and SP2. The cDNA 3' end received a ligated single-stranded oligonucleotide carrying the SP2 primer and a 12-nucleotide UMI. TCRdb processed the UMI-ligation and nested PCR reads anew with MiXCR; each CDR3 protein has one entry. The top ten hold around 0.63% of the sample, which has over 110,000 distinct CDR3 sequences, approximately 20% seen once. Notes on the study in general: Over 85% of naive TCR sequences appeared only once after error correction, unlike memory subsets. RNA-based TCR counts may shift with T cell activation and differentiation. Especially in CD8 cells, naive repertoires contained a few larger clonotypes, possibly CD45RA-re-expressing memory cells.

The germline V gene has CDR1 SEHNR and CDR2 FQNEAQ (reference sequence). Trimming took off 2 bases at V and 6 bases at J, with 1 base between the two ends. The CDR3 is 10 amino acids. After the first PCR, alpha and beta chain libraries were processed separately. The clonotype comes from a human donor in good health. The sequencing input was naive CD8+ T cells from blood. The J gene is TRBJ1-1, the V gene TRBV7-9; no clear D. The CDR3 here is CASSLSEAFF. CDR3 in DNA: TGTGCCAGCAGCTTATCTGAAGCTTTCTTT. Full variable domain (rest looked up from reference TRBV7-9 and TRBJ1-1): DTGVSQNPRHKITKRGQNVTFRCDPISEHNRLYWYRQTLGQGPEFLTYFQNEAQLEKSRLLSDRFSAERPKGSFSTLEIQRTEQGDSAMYLCASSLSEAFFGQGTRLTVV.